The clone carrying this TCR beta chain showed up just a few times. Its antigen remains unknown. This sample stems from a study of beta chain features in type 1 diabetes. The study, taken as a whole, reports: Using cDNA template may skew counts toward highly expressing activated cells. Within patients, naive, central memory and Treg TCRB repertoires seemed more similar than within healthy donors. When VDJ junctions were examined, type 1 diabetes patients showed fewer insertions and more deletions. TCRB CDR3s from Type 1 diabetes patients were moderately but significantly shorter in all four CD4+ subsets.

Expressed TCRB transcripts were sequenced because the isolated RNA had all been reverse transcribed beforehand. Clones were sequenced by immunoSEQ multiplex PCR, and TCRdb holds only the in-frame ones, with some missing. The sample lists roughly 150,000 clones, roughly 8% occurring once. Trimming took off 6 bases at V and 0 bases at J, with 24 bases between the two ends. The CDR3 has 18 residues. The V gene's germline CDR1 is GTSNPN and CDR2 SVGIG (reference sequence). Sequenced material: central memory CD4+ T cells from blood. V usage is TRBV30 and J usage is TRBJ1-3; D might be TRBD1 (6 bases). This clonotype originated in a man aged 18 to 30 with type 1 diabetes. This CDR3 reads CACLLYRETFPSGNTIYF. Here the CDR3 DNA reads TGTGCCTGTCTACTCTACAGGGAAACCTTTCCCTCTGGAAACACCATATATTTT.